These 13 T cell receptor beta chains share one sample of origin, sequenced in a study of CD8 T cells in Susac syndrome. A quantity of about 0.5 to 1 ug RNA underwent reverse transcription using random hexamers. MiXCR, run by TCRdb on the immunoSEQ multiplex PCR reads, gives a single entry per CDR3 protein. The sample has under 200,000 distinct CDR3 sequences; 90% to 95% are singletons. The specimen was CD4+ T cells from PBMCs. These receptors originate from a human donor with Susac syndrome.

The chain joins TRBV4-3 to TRBJ1-2; D gene unclear. V gave up 0 bases and J gave up 4 bases, with 9 bases separating them. CDR3 size: 14 residues. Germline CDR1 and CDR2: LGHNA and YSLEER. The CDR3 nucleotides are TGCGCCAGCAGCCAAGATGGAACAGCCTATGGCTACACCTTC. This codes for CASSQDGTAYGYTF.

This chain uses TRBV19 with TRBJ1-2; D unclear. From germline, CDR1 is LNHDA and CDR2 SQIVND (reference sequence). V was trimmed by 11 bases and J by 0 bases, leaving 13 bases between them. The CDR3 sequence is 13 residues long. The CDR3 reads CAPTQSSNYGYTF. CDR3 bases: TGTGCCCCAACCCAGTCTTCTAACTATGGCTACACCTTC.

The chain links TRBV6-2 or TRBV6-3 to TRBJ2-2; TRBD1 matches 7 bases. CDR3 length: 15 residues. The germline gives CDR1 MNHEY, CDR2 SVGEGT. The trim removed 6 bases at V and 0 bases at J, leaving 4 bases unmatched. The CDR3 DNA reads TGTGCCAGCAGCAAGACAGGGACGAACACCGGGGAGCTGTTTTTT. Translating gives CASSKTGTNTGELFF.

The V gene is TRBV5-4, the J gene TRBJ1-1, with TRBD1 as a possible D gene (5 bases). The CDR3 covers 15 residues. Trimming took 3 bases from V and 2 from J, leaving 14 bases between them. Germline-derived CDR1 and CDR2 are SGHNT and YYREEE (reference sequence). This chain's CDR3 is CASSSWGGPNTEAFF. The CDR3 coding sequence is TGTGCCAGCAGCTCCTGGGGGGGACCCAACACTGAAGCTTTCTTT.

V gene TRBV4-1 combines with J gene TRBJ1-2; 8 bases agree with TRBD1. V lost 0 bases and J lost 4; bases outside the gene matches: 7. The CDR3 is 16 residues long. Per the germline V gene, CDR1 is MGHRA and CDR2 is YSYEKL. The CDR3 sequence is CASSQDLDRGFYGYTF. DNA of the CDR3: TGCGCCAGCAGCCAAGATCTTGACAGGGGCTTCTATGGCTACACCTTC.

The chain is built from TRBV29-1 and TRBJ2-3; 10 bases match TRBD2. This CDR3 spans 15 amino acids. The germline V gene encodes CDR1 SQVTM and CDR2 ANQGSEA. J gave up 0 bases and V 5 bases, and 5 bases lay outside the gene matches. The CDR3 protein is CSVLLAGGSTDTQYF. CDR3 bases: TGCAGCGTTTTATTAGCGGGGGGCAGCACAGATACGCAGTATTTT.

CDR3 in amino acids: CASSRSLDPGNTIYF. CDR3 nucleotide sequence: TGTGCCAGCAGCCGTTCCTTAGACCCGGGAAACACCATATATTTT. The chain uses TRBV7-9 and TRBJ1-3; D unclear. Deletions cut 5 bases from V and 4 bases from J, with 15 bases between. The germline CDR1 and CDR2 sequences are SEHNR and FQNEAQ (reference sequence). The CDR3 covers 15 residues. The variable domain in full, with the rest retrieved from reference TRBV7-9 and TRBJ1-3, is DTGVSQNPRHKITKRGQNVTFRCDPISEHNRLYWYRQTLGQGPEFLTYFQNEAQLEKSRLLSDRFSAERPKGSFSTLEIQRTEQGDSAMYLCASSRSLDPGNTIYFGEGSWLTVV.

This clonotype was picked up one time. The genes are TRBV6-6 and TRBJ1-1; no clear D gene. Germline V CDR1 and CDR2: MNHNY, SVGAGI (reference sequence). Deletions cut 5 bases from V and 0 bases from J, with 7 bases between. The CDR3 spans 13 residues. The CDR3 sequence: CASSNPMNTEAFF. The CDR3 coding sequence is TGTGCCAGCAGTAACCCAATGAACACTGAAGCTTTCTTT.

The chain combines TRBV20-1 with TRBJ2-1; D perhaps matches TRBD1 (6 bases). Trimming stripped 1 base from V and 8 bases from J, with 12 bases between. The germline V gene has CDR1 DFQATT and CDR2 SNEGSKA (reference sequence). This CDR3 comprises 13 residues. The CDR3 here is CSARGGRGYEQFF. The CDR3, as DNA: TGCAGTGCTAGAGGGGGCAGGGGCTATGAGCAGTTCTTC.

The V and J genes are TRBV28 and TRBJ2-6; 9 bases fit TRBD1. V shed 1 base and J 1 base; nucleotides not matched to a gene: 5. The CDR3 has 18 amino acids. CDR1 and CDR2 (germline): MDHEN, SYDVKM. CDR3 DNA: TGTGCCAGCAGTTTATACGGGACAGGGAGTTCTGGGGCCAACGTCCTGACTTTC. Protein sequence: CASSLYGTGSSGANVLTF.

This clonotype was seen a handful of times. The chain couples TRBV18 to TRBJ2-7; D gene ambiguous. Per germline, CDR1 KGHSH and CDR2 LQKENI. The CDR3 extends over 11 amino acids. Trimming removed 8 bases from V and 0 bases from J, with 5 bases in between. The CDR3 nucleotides are TGTGCCAGCAGTTTCTCCTACGAGCAGTACTTC. Encoded protein: CASSFSYEQYF. The full variable domain, completed using reference TRBV18 and TRBJ2-7, is NAGVMQNPRHLVRRRGQEARLRCSPMKGHSHVYWYRQLPEEGLKFMVYLQKENIIDESGMPKERFSAEFPKEGPSILRIQQVVRGDSAAYFCASSFSYEQYFGPGTRLTVT.

This clonotype was seen once. The V and J genes are TRBV9 and TRBJ2-3; unclear D gene. This CDR3 has 14 residues. Germline V gene data show CDR1 as SGDLS and CDR2 as YYNGEE. Trimming removed 4 bases at V and 2 bases at J, with 11 bases between. CDR3 bases: TGTGCCAGCAGCACCCCCCCCCACACAGATACGCAGTATTTT. This sequence encodes CASSTPPHTDTQYF.

V gene TRBV6-1 combines with J gene TRBJ1-1; 9 bases line up with TRBD1. The CDR3 has 13 amino acids. Trimming removed 7 bases from V and 10 bases from J; junction bases left unmatched: 10. Germline assignment: CDR1 MNHNS and CDR2 SASEGT. CDR3 loop: CASNEQGAKGAFF. CDR3 bases: TGTGCCAGCAACGAACAGGGGGCGAAGGGAGCTTTCTTT.